These 12 T cell receptor beta chains were all obtained from the same sample, sequenced in a study of human T cells and chemical hapten exposure. TCRdb passed the RACE reads through MiXCR, listing each CDR3 protein once. Here the sample spans approximately 77,000 distinct CDR3 sequences, 14% being singletons. Time point denoted: pre-sensitization, week 0. Treatment here: therapeutic diphenylcyclopropenone sensitization with weekly scalp DPC. The specimen was whole blood, collected in connection with sensitization to the hapten diphenylcyclopropenone (DPC). The source is a woman aged 50 to 65 with alopecia areata. Some clones in this sample may be carry-over from other donors' samples.

V gene TRBV19 combines with J gene TRBJ2-1; 11 bases are a match to TRBD2. V lost 1 base to trimming and J lost 5 bases; unmatched junction nucleotides: 4. Per the germline V gene, CDR1 is LNHDA and CDR2 is SQIVND (reference sequence). CDR3 length: 16 residues. This CDR3 reads CASSIALAGGHNEQFF. DNA for the CDR3: TGTGCCAGTAGTATAGCATTAGCGGGAGGGCACAATGAGCAGTTCTTC.

There are a few counts of this clonotype. This chain joins TRBV18 and TRBJ1-2; 7 bases are shared with TRBD1. The CDR3 has 16 residues. Looked up from germline, CDR1 is KGHSH and CDR2 is LQKENI. The J segment lost 3 bases and the V segment lost 2 bases, leaving 9 bases of the junction unmatched. CDR3 nucleotides: TGTGCCAGCTCACCAATCTCTACCGGGACAGACTATGGCTACACCTTC. It yields the protein CASSPISTGTDYGYTF. The full variable domain, with the rest looked up from reference TRBV18 and TRBJ1-2, is NAGVMQNPRHLVRRRGQEARLRCSPMKGHSHVYWYRQLPEEGLKFMVYLQKENIIDESGMPKERFSAEFPKEGPSILRIQQVVRGDSAAYFCASSPISTGTDYGYTFGSGTRLTVV.

J is TRBJ2-5 and V is TRBV10-2; D assignment may be TRBD1 or TRBD2 (7 bases each). Germline CDR1 and CDR2: WSHSY and SAAADI. With 10 bases removed from V and 1 base from J, the gap between germline ends came to 25 bases. The CDR3 runs 17 residues. The CDR3 is CATGQFGAGELQETQYF. In DNA, the CDR3 is TGCGCCACGGGACAGTTTGGGGCGGGAGAGCTCCAAGAGACCCAGTACTTC.

This clonotype was counted at least ten times. CDR3 loop: CASSPEGPYEQYF. The DNA of the CDR3 is TGTGCCAGCAGCCCGGAGGGTCCCTACGAGCAGTACTTC. This rearrangement joins TRBV5-4 to TRBJ2-7; a weak D match, TRBD2 (6 bases). CDR3 size: 13 residues. V lost 4 bases and J lost 2, with 10 bases in between. Looked up from germline, CDR1 is SGHNT and CDR2 is YYREEE (reference sequence).

V is TRBV2 and J is TRBJ2-1; tentative D call: TRBD1 (5 bases). In germline, CDR1 is SNHLY, CDR2 FYNNEI. The CDR3 sequence is 13 residues long. The V end lost 8 bases, the J end lost 4 bases, and 12 bases lay between the germline ends. CDR3 amino acids: CASGRQQYNEQFF. The CDR3 DNA reads as TGTGCCAGCGGACGACAGCAGTACAATGAGCAGTTCTTC. The variable domain in full, with the rest retrieved from reference TRBV2 and TRBJ2-1, is EPEVTQTPSHQVTQMGQEVILRCVPISNHLYFYWYRQILGQKVEFLVSFYNNEISEKSEIFDDQFSVERPDGSNFTLKIRSTKLEDSAMYFCASGRQQYNEQFFGPGTRLTVL.

The chain joins TRBV5-4 to TRBJ1-3; D call uncertain. This CDR3 is 16 amino acids long. Germline CDR1 SGHNT, CDR2 YYREEE (reference sequence). Trimming removed 4 bases from V and 0 bases from J, with 14 bases in between. CDR3: CASSRKLRVSGNTIYF. The CDR3 nucleotides are TGTGCCAGCAGCCGTAAACTAAGGGTCTCTGGAAACACCATATATTTT.

This clonotype was found many times. This chain connects TRBV28 to TRBJ2-7; D is perhaps TRBD1 (5 bases). This CDR3 comprises 12 residues. From germline, CDR1 is MDHEN and CDR2 SYDVKM. V lost 5 bases and J lost 6, with 11 bases in between. The CDR3 DNA follows: TGTGCCAGCAGTCAGGGTCGGCTCGAGCAGTACTTC. The encoded protein is CASSQGRLEQYF.

This clonotype showed up just a few times. The chain combines TRBV20-1 with TRBJ2-5, with 7 bases lining up with TRBD1. Germline V gene data show CDR1 as DFQATT and CDR2 as SNEGSKA (reference sequence). This CDR3 is built from 14 residues. Losses at the gene ends were 6 bases for V and 3 bases for J; bases not matched to a gene: 10. CDR3 residues: CSADYNRGKETQYF. CDR3 sequence (DNA): TGCAGTGCCGATTACAACAGGGGTAAAGAGACCCAGTACTTC.

In this sample, this clonotype turned up many times. The chain uses TRBV6-2 or TRBV6-3 and TRBJ1-5; no clear D. V was clipped by 6 bases and J by 2 bases, with 17 bases between them. Germline values: CDR1 MNHEY, CDR2 SVGEGT. The CDR3 has 16 residues. The CDR3 sequence is CASSPRTANGNQPQHF. CDR3 coding DNA: TGTGCCAGCAGCCCAAGGACGGCGAATGGCAATCAGCCCCAGCATTTT.

This clonotype has ten or more counts. The CDR3 here is CASSLGSVGNTGELFF. CDR3 nucleotides: TGTGCCAGCAGCTTAGGGAGTGTGGGGAACACCGGGGAGCTGTTTTTT. The chain joins TRBV7-6 to TRBJ2-2; D is ambiguous. The CDR3 consists of 16 residues. CDR1 is SGHVS, CDR2 FNYEAQ, per germline. V was clipped by 1 base and J by 1 base, with 10 bases between them.

V gene TRBV3-1 combines with J gene TRBJ2-5; D is unresolved. The CDR3 runs 13 residues. V was pared by 4 bases and J by 0 bases, with 6 bases between. CDR1 is LGHDT, CDR2 YNNKEL, per germline (reference sequence). The CDR3 coding sequence is TGTGCCAGCAGCCGCGGATACCAAGAGACCCAGTACTTC. Translating it yields CASSRGYQETQYF.

This rearrangement joins TRBV7-2 to TRBJ2-1; 9 bases map to TRBD1. This CDR3 comprises 16 residues. Germline CDR1 and CDR2: SGHTA and FQGNSA. Losses at the gene ends were 4 bases for V and 8 bases for J; bases not matched to a gene: 12. CDR3 in amino acids: CASSSRSGQGEYEQFF. The CDR3 DNA reads TGTGCCAGCAGCTCTAGGTCGGGACAGGGCGAGTATGAGCAGTTCTTC.